What follows describes a single T cell receptor (beta chain). This clone appeared once. What antigen it recognizes has not been identified. Base qualities are not provided; no much larger clone lies one nucleotide away. Collaborating institutions collected whole blood in K2EDTA tubes following their own protocols. Collaborator samples were shipped for TCRbeta analysis as frozen whole blood, isolated PBMCs, or DNA extracted from either sample type. These data come from a study of blood T cell repertoires in COVID-19 (TCRdb year 2020). About the study as a whole: Samples covering the acute and convalescent phases of COVID-19 were provided by collaborators in the United States, Italy and Spain. The material from the prospective study consisted of cDNA or gDNA derived from T cells, B-cell-depleted T cells, or PBMCs. The repertoires were released in a freely available public database meant as a resource for research on the immune response to SARS-CoV-2. The samples were drawn from the first 160 participants of the ongoing ImmuneRACE study and from 1,254 subjects provided by 6 global collaborators. Deeply sampled blood TCRbeta repertoires from subjects exposed to, actively infected with, or recovered from COVID-19 were included in the dataset. Where available, HLA class I and class II types were taken from metadata supplied by the sample provider and were not determined by assay-based typing. A de-identified subject ID, COVID-19 status, age in years and sex were almost always included in the sample metadata.

Overall results and qualifications from the work: The quantity of clinical and demographic metadata differed by source and by participant and was supplied without curation.

V gives up 6 bases and J gives up 2 bases, and the segment between their germline ends measures 11 bases. The CDR3, from cysteine to phenylalanine, totals 14 residues. The retained sequence is limited to the CDR3, 42 bases, with the frame set at the first base. CDR1 and CDR2 are drawn from the germline V gene: SGHRS, YFSETQ. TCRbeta CDR3 regions were amplified from genomic DNA by means of the immunoSEQ Assay, a bias-controlled multiplex PCR. The paper's processing steps were these. The number of nucleated cells in each sample was estimated by amplification of reference gene primers within the assay. Sequence reads were collapsed and filtered to measure the absolute abundance of every unique TCRbeta CDR3 rearrangement. For each sample, productive Simpson clonality was calculated as the square root of Simpson's diversity index over productive rearrangements. Held by TCRdb, this immuneACCESS table contains in-frame sequences only and omits some clones. Under half of the omission traces to an unresolved V gene where checked; the cause of the rest is unknown. The DNA was the basis for D and trimming; V, J and clone size are from that table. The sample has 90,000 to 150,000 clones on record, 75% to 90% of them singletons. The ten largest clones capture approximately 27% of the sample.

Here the chain combines TRBV5-1 and TRBJ2-2, and perhaps TRBD2 as D gene, on 6 matching bases. The sample consisted of peripheral blood. This TCR derives from a man between 65 and 85 years old with active or convalescent COVID-19. The nucleotides are TGCGCCAGCACACCCGGGACTAACACCGGGGAGCTGTTTTTT. Translated, this gives CASTPGTNTGELFF. With the portions outside the CDR3 filled from the reference TRBV5-1 and TRBJ2-2 genes, the complete variable region becomes KAGVTQTPRYLIKTRGQQVTLSCSPISGHRSVSWYQQTPGQGLQFLFEYFSETQRNKGNFPGRFSGRQFSNSRSEMNVSTLELGDSALYLCASTPGTNTGELFFGEGSRLTVL.